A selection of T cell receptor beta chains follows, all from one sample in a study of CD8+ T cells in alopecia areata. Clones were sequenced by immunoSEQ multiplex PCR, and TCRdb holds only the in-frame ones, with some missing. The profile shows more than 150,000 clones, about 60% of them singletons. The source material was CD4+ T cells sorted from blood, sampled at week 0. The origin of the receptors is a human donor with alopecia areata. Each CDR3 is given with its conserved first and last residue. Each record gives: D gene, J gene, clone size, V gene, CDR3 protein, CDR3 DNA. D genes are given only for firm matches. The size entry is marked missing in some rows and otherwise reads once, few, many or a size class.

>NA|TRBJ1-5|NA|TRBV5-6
CASSSYQTGLSNQPQHF
TGTGCCAGCAGCTCTTACCAAACAGGACTGAGCAATCAGCCCCAGCATTTT
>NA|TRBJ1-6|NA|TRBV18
CASSPWGTGNSPLHF
TGTGCCAGCTCACCATGGGGGACCGGCAATTCACCCCTCCACTTT
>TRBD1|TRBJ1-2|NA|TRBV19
CASSIDFRDRSGYGYTF
TGTGCCAGTAGTATCGATTTCCGGGACAGGAGTGGCTATGGCTACACCTTC
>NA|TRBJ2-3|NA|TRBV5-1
CASSLNTPDTQYF
TGCGCCAGCAGCTTGAATACTCCAGATACGCAGTATTTT
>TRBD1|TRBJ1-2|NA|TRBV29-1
CSVARGQGGYGYTF
TGCAGCGTCGCACGGGGACAGGGAGGCTATGGCTACACCTTC
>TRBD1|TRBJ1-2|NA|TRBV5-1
CASRQTGGSDYGYTF
TGCGCCAGCAGACAGACAGGGGGATCCGACTATGGCTACACCTTC
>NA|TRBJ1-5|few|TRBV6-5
CASRKRGSGNQPQHF
TGTGCCAGCAGGAAAAGGGGGTCAGGCAATCAGCCCCAGCATTTT
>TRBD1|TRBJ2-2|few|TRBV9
CASSPLAGGTGELFF
TGTGCCAGCAGCCCCCTGGCAGGGGGCACCGGGGAGCTGTTTTTT
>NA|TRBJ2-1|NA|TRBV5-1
CASSLSGSPYNEQFF
TGCGCCAGCAGCTTATCAGGCTCACCCTACAATGAGCAGTTCTTC
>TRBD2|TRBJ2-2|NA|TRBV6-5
CASSPLAGYTGELFF
TGTGCCAGCAGCCCACTAGCGGGGTATACCGGGGAGCTGTTTTTT
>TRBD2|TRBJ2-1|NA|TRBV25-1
CATAEGGGRENEQFF
TGTGCCACCGCTGAGGGCGGGGGACGTGAAAATGAGCAGTTCTTC
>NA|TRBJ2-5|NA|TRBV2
CASNGGTGTQYF
TGTGCCAGCAATGGCGGCACTGGGACCCAGTACTTC
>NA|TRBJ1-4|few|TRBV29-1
CSVDPGTGAEKLFF
TGCAGCGTTGATCCGGGGACGGGGGCTGAAAAACTGTTTTTT
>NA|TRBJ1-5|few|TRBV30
CAWSAGGSNQPQHF
TGTGCCTGGAGTGCGGGAGGAAGCAATCAGCCCCAGCATTTT
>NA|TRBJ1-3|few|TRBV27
CASSLTPVPGNTIYF
TGTGCCAGCAGCCTCACCCCCGTCCCTGGAAACACCATATATTTT
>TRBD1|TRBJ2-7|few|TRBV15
CATSRGQGSNEQYF
TGTGCCACCAGCAGAGGACAGGGCAGCAACGAGCAGTACTTC
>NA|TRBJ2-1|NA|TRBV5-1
CASSLTLSSYNEQFF
TGCGCCAGCAGCTTGACGCTCAGCTCCTACAATGAGCAGTTCTTC
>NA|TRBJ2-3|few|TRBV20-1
CSASWGDTQYF
TGCAGTGCTAGTTGGGGGGATACGCAGTATTTT
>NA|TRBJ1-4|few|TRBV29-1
CSVPGGSGEKLFF
TGCAGCGTGCCCGGGGGTAGCGGAGAAAAACTGTTTTTT
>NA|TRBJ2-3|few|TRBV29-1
CSHRETTSTDTQYF
TGCAGCCACCGGGAGACCACTAGCACAGATACGCAGTATTTT
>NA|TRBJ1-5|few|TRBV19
CASSLHLVQPQHF
TGTGCCAGTAGTCTCCACCTGGTTCAGCCCCAGCATTTT
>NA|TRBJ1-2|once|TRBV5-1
CASSLGPEKYGYTF
TGCGCCAGCAGCTTGGGGCCAGAAAAGTATGGCTACACCTTC
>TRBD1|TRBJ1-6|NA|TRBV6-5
CASSYGTGYNSPLHF
TGTGCCAGCAGTTACGGGACAGGGTATAATTCACCCCTCCACTTT
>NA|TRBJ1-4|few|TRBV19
CASTEGGSTNEKLFF
TGTGCCAGTACCGAAGGGGGATCAACTAATGAAAAACTGTTTTTT
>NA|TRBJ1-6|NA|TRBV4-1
CASSQVWQDRSPLHF
TGCGCCAGCAGCCAAGTTTGGCAGGATAGGTCACCCCTCCACTTT
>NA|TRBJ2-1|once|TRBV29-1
CSVREGAYNEQFF
TGCAGCGTTCGAGAGGGGGCCTACAATGAGCAGTTCTTC
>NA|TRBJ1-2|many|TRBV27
CASSLLGGLDGYTF
TGTGCCAGCAGTTTATTGGGGGGCCTAGATGGCTACACCTTC
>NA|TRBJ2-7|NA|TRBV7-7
CASSPAGTYEQYF
TGTGCTAGCAGCCCCGCGGGGACCTACGAGCAGTACTTC
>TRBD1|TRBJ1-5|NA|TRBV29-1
CSVSDTGDQPQHF
TGCAGCGTTTCCGACACAGGGGATCAGCCCCAGCATTTT
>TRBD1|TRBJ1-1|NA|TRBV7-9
CASSLGTGVTEAFF
TGTGCCAGCAGCTTAGGGACAGGGGTAACTGAAGCCTTCTTT
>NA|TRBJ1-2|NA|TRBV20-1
CSAGGGNGYTF
TGCAGTGCGGGAGGGGGAAATGGCTACACCTTC
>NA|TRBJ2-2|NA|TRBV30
CAWRSAIGTGELFF
TGTGCCTGGAGGTCAGCTATAGGGACCGGGGAGCTGTTTTTT
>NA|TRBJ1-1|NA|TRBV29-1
CSVEEGRFTEAFF
TGCAGCGTTGAGGAGGGGAGATTTACTGAAGCTTTCTTT